This T cell receptor (beta chain) is drawn from a study of blood T cells in healthy people across ages. Germline-derived CDR1 and CDR2 are DFQATT and SNEGSKA (reference sequence). V shed 0 bases and J shed 4 bases, with 15 bases lying between them. The CDR3 is made up of 15 amino acids. Alongside a J-beta primer mix, a sample-barcoded 5' primer served in a second PCR lasting roughly 7 to 11 cycles. TCRdb analysed the 5' RACE reads with MiXCR anew, one entry per CDR3 protein. Of some 1.7 million distinct CDR3 sequences in the sample, over 25% were seen once. The receptor comes from a woman younger than 45 in good health. Material: blood. The chain employs TRBV20-1 and TRBJ1-2, with D possibly being TRBD1 (5 bases). In DNA form, the CDR3 reads TGCAGTGCTAGAGATCGAGATCTGGGGGGCTATGGCTACACCTTC. It yields the protein CSARDRDLGGYGYTF.